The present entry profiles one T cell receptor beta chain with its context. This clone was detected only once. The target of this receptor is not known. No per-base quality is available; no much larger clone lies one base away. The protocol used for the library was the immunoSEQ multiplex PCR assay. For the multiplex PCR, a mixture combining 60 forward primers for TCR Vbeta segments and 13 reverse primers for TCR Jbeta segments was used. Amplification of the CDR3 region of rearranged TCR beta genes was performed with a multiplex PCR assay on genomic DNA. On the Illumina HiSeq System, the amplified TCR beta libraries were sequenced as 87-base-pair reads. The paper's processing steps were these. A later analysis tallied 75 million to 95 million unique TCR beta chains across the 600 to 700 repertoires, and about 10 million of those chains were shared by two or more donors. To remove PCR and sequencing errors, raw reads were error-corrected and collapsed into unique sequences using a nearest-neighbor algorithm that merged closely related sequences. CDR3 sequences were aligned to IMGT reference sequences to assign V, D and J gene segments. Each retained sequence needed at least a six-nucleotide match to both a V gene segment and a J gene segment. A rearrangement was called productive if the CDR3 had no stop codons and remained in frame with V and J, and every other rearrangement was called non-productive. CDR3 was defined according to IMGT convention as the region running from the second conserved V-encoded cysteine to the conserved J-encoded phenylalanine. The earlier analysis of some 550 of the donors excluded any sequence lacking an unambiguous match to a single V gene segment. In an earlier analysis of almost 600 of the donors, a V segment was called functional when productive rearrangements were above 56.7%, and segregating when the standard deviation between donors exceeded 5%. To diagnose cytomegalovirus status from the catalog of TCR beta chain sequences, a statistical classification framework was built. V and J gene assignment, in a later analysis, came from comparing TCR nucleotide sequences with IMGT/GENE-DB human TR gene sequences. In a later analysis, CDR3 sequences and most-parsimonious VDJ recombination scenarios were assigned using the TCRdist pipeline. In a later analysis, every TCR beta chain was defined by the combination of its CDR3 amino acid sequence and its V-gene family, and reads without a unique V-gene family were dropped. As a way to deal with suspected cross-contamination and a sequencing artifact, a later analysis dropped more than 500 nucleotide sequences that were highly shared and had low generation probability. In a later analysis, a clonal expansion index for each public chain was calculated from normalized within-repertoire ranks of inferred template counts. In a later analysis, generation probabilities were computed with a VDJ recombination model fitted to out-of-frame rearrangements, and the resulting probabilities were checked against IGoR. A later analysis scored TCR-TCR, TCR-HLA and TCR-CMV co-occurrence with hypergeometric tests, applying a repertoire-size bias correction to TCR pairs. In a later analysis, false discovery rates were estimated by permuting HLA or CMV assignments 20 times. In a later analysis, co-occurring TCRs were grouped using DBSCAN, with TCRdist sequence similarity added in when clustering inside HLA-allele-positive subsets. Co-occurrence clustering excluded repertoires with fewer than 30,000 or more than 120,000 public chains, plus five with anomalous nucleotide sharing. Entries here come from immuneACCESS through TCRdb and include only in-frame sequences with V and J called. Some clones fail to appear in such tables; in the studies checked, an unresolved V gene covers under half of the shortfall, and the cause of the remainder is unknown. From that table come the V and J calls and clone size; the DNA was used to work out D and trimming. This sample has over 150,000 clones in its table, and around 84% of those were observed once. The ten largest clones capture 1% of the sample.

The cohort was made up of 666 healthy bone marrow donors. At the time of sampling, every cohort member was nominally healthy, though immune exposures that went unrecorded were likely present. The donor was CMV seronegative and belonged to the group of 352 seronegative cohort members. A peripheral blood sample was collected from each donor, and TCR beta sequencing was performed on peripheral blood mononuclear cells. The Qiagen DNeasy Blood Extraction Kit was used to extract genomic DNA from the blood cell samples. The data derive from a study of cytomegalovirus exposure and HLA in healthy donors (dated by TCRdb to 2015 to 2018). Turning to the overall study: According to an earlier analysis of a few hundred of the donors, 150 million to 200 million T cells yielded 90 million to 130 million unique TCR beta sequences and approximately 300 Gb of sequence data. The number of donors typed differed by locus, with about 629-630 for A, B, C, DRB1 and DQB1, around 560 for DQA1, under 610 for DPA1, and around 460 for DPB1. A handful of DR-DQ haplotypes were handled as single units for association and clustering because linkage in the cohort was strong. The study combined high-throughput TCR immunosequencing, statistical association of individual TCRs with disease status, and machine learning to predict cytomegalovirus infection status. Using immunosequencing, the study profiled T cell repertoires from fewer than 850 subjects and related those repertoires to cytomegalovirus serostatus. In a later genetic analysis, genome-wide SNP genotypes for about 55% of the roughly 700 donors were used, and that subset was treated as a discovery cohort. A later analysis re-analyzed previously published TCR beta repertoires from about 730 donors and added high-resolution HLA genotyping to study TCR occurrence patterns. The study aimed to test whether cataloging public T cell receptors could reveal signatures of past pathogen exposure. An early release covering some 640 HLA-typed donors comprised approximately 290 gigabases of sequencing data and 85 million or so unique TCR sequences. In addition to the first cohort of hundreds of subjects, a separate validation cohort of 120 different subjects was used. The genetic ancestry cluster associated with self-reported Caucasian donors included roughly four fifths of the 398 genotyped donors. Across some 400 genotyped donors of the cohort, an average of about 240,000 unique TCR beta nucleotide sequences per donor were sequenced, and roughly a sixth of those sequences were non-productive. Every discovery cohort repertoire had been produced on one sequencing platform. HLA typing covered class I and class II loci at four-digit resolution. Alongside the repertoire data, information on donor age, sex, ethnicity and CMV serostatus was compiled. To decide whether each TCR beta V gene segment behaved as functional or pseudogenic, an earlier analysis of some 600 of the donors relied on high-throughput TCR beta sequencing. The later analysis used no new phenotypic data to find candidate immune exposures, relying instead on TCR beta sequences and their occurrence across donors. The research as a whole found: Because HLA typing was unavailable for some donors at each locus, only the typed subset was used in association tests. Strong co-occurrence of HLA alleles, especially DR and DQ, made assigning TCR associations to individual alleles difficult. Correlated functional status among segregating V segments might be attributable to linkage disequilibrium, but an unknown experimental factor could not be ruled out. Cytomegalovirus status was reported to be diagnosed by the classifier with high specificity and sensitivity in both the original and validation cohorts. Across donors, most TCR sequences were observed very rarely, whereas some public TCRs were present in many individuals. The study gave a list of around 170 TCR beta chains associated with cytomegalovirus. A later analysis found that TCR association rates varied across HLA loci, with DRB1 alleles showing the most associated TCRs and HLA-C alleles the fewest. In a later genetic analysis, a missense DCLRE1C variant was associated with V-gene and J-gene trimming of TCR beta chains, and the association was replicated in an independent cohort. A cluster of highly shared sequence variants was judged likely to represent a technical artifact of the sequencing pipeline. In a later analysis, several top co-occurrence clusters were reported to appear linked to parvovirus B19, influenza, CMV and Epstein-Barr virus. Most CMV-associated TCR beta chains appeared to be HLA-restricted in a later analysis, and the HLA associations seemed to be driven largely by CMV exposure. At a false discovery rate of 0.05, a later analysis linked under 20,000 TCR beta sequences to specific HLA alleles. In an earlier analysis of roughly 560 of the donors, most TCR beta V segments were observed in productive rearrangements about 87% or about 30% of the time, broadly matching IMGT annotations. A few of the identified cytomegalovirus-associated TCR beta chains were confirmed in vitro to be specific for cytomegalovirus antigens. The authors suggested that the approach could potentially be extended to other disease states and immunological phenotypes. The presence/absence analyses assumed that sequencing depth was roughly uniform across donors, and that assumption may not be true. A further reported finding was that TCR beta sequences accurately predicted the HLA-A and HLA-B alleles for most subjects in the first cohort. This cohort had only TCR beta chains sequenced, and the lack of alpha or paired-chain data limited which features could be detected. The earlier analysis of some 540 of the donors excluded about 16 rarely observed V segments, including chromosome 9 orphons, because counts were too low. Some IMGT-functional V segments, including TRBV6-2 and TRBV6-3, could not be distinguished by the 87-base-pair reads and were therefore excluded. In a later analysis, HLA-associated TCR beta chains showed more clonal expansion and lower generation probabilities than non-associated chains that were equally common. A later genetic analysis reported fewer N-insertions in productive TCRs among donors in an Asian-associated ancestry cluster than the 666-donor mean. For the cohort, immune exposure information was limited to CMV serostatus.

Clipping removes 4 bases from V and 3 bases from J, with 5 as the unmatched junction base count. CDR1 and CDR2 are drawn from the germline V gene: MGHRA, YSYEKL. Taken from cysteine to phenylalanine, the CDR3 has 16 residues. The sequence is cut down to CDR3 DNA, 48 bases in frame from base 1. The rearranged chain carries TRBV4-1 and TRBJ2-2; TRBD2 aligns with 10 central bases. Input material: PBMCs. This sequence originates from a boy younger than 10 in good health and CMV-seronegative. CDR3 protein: CASSLAGGPYTGELFF. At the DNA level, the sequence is TGCGCCAGCAGCCTAGCGGGGGGCCCGTACACCGGGGAGCTGTTTTTT.